This is a list of T cell receptor beta chains from one sample in a study of early T cells in non-severe SARS-CoV-2 infection. TCRdb analysed the 5' RACE reads with MiXCR anew, one entry per CDR3 protein. The data show 50,000 to 60,000 distinct CDR3 sequences, around 13% seen once. Sequencing used whole blood. These receptors all stem from an adult who was a healthcare worker with PCR-confirmed SARS-CoV-2 infection or an uninfected control (not recorded which). Both conserved end residues are part of each CDR3. Fields, in order: J gene, clone size, V gene, D gene, CDR3 DNA, CDR3 protein. The D gene is left open where the match is weak. Clone size is stated in some rows and not others, as once, few, many or a class when expanded.

>TRBJ2-2|-|TRBV27|-
TGTGCCAGCAGTTTACGGCAGGATTCGACCGGGGAGCTGTTTTTT
CASSLRQDSTGELFF
>TRBJ1-5|many|TRBV19|TRBD1
TGTGCCAGTAGTAGGGACAGGGCCAATCAGCCCCAGCATTTT
CASSRDRANQPQHF
>TRBJ2-7|many|TRBV11-2|TRBD2
TGTGCCAGCAGCTACGCCTCGGGAGGGGGCTACGAGCAGTACTTC
CASSYASGGGYEQYF
>TRBJ2-7|once|TRBV5-1|-
TGCGCCAGCAGCTTCGGGGGGACAGCCACGTCCTACGAGCAGTACTTC
CASSFGGTATSYEQYF
>TRBJ1-1|few|TRBV6-2/TRBV6-3|-
TGTGCCAGCAGTCGGGGCGCCGGGAACACTGAAGCTTTCTTT
CASSRGAGNTEAFF
>TRBJ2-6|many|TRBV7-3|TRBD2
TGTGCCAGCAGCTTATTAAGCGGGGGAGCTGGGGCCAACGTCCTGACTTTC
CASSLLSGGAGANVLTF
>TRBJ2-1|few|TRBV18|TRBD2
TGTGCCAGCTCAACGACTAGCGGGGGGGAGTACAATGAGCAGTTCTTC
CASSTTSGGEYNEQFF
>TRBJ2-5|-|TRBV2|-
TGTGCCAGCAGCGGGACCCTCGTGGGGCAAGAGACCCAGTACTTC
CASSGTLVGQETQYF
>TRBJ1-2|once|TRBV15|-
TGTGCCACCAGCAGAGGTCGGACAGACGGCTACACCTTC
CATSRGRTDGYTF
>TRBJ2-1|few|TRBV20-1|TRBD2
TGCAGTGCTAGCGGACTAGCGGGGGGGCTGGATGAGCAGTTCTTC
CSASGLAGGLDEQFF
>TRBJ1-2|-|TRBV30|TRBD1
TGTGCCTGGAGGGAATTGACAGGGTACGGCTACACCTTC
CAWRELTGYGYTF
>TRBJ1-3|-|TRBV20-1|-
TGCAGTGCTAGAGCGGGATCTGGCGGAAACACCATATATTTT
CSARAGSGGNTIYF
>TRBJ2-2|-|TRBV10-1|-
TGCGCCAGCAGTGAAGAGCAGATCGGGGAGCTGTTTTTT
CASSEEQIGELFF
>TRBJ2-5|-|TRBV10-3|-
TGTGCCATCAGTGAGTCGCCCCAAGACCCCAGAGACCGACCCCTCCAGGCTCAAGAGACCCAGTACTTC
CAISESPQDPRDRPLQAQETQYF
>TRBJ1-2|many|TRBV20-1|-
TGCAGTGCTACTGAGGGCCTCTATGGCTACACCTTC
CSATEGLYGYTF
>TRBJ2-7|many|TRBV27|-
TGTGCCAGCAGTTTTTCGGTCCTCACGACCTACGAGCAGTACTTC
CASSFSVLTTYEQYF
>TRBJ2-6|many|TRBV6-5|-
TGTGCCAGCAGTTCCGGGGCCTCTGGGGCCAACGTCCTGACTTTC
CASSSGASGANVLTF
>TRBJ2-7|many|TRBV27|-
TGTGCCAGCAGTTGGAGGGAACACTACGAGCAGTACTTC
CASSWREHYEQYF
>TRBJ1-1|few|TRBV6-6|-
TGTGCCAGCAGGCCCCGAGGAGCCACTGAAGCTTTCTTT
CASRPRGATEAFF
>TRBJ2-1|-|TRBV5-1|TRBD2
TGCGCCAGCAGCTTGGTTAGCGGGATTTCCTACAATGAGCAGTTCTTC
CASSLVSGISYNEQFF
>TRBJ1-1|-|TRBV27|-
TGTGCCAGCAGTCCGCGTGACAGAGGTTTAATGAACACTGAAGCTTTCTTT
CASSPRDRGLMNTEAFF
>TRBJ2-5|many|TRBV9|TRBD2
TGTGCCAGCAGCGTCTCCCCGGGGCTAGCGGGGCTGGAGACCCAGTACTTC
CASSVSPGLAGLETQYF
>TRBJ2-7|-|TRBV7-9|TRBD1
TGTGCCAGCAGCCCCGGACAGGGGGCGAAAGAGCAGTACTTC
CASSPGQGAKEQYF
>TRBJ2-2|-|TRBV27|TRBD2
TGTGCCAGCAGACGACTAGCTGACCTGATCAGGGAGCTGTTTTTT
CASRRLADLIRELFF
>TRBJ2-1|many|TRBV5-1|TRBD2
TGCGCCAGCAACGGACTAGCGGGGGGCAATGAGCAGTTCTTC
CASNGLAGGNEQFF
>TRBJ1-1|many|TRBV10-2|-
TGCGCCAGCATGTCGGGGAACACTGAAGCTTTCTTT
CASMSGNTEAFF
>TRBJ1-1|-|TRBV18|TRBD1
TGTGCCAGCTCACTGGGACAGGGTAGCACTGAAGCTTTCTTT
CASSLGQGSTEAFF
>TRBJ2-1|few|TRBV4-3|TRBD2
TGCGCCAGCAGCCAATTTTTACCGGGACTAGCGGGGATCAATGAGCAGTTCTTC
CASSQFLPGLAGINEQFF
>TRBJ2-2|few|TRBV30|-
TGTGCCTGGAGTCCAACAGGGACCACCGGGGAGCTGTTTTTT
CAWSPTGTTGELFF
>TRBJ1-2|many|TRBV5-1|-
TGCGCCAGCAGGACAGGCGGCGCAGGCTACACCTTC
CASRTGGAGYTF
>TRBJ1-1|many|TRBV12-3/TRBV12-4|-
TGTGCCAGCAGTCCGGGGACGGGGGTGATGAACACTGAAGCTTTCTTT
CASSPGTGVMNTEAFF
>TRBJ1-1|-|TRBV9|TRBD1
TGTGCCAGCAGCGTAGCCGGGACAGGGGAGATCGGTTTCTTT
CASSVAGTGEIGFF
>TRBJ2-7|-|TRBV29-1|-
TGCAGCGTGGGACAATCCTACGAGCAGTACTTC
CSVGQSYEQYF
>TRBJ1-5|many|TRBV6-5|-
TGTGCCAGCAGTTACCGTGTGGGGAGCAATCAGCCCCAGCATTTT
CASSYRVGSNQPQHF
>TRBJ2-5|-|TRBV20-1|-
TGCAGTGCTAGTCCGGGGGTGTACCAAGAGACCCAGTACTTC
CSASPGVYQETQYF
>TRBJ2-3|-|TRBV20-1|TRBD2
TGCAGTGCTTTAGCGGGGGGGTACACAGATACGCAGTATTTT
CSALAGGYTDTQYF
>TRBJ2-7|few|TRBV7-2|-
TGTGCCAGCAGCTGGACGGCCTACGAGCAGTACTTC
CASSWTAYEQYF
>TRBJ2-4|few|TRBV6-2/TRBV6-3|TRBD2
TGTGCCAGCAGTTACGGACGGGGGGTAGGAAACATTCAGTACTTC
CASSYGRGVGNIQYF
>TRBJ2-1|medium-sized|TRBV4-3|-
TGCGCCAGCAGCCAAGATAGGTCGCGGGACAATGAGCAGTTCTTC
CASSQDRSRDNEQFF
>TRBJ2-4|-|TRBV7-8|TRBD2
TGTGCCAGCAGTTTCAGTAGACTAGCGGGGGGAGGCAAAAACATTCAGTACTTC
CASSFSRLAGGGKNIQYF
>TRBJ1-2|few|TRBV7-9|-
TGTGCCAGCAGCTTAGTAGGCGTTGACGGTGGTGGCTACACCTTC
CASSLVGVDGGGYTF
>TRBJ1-2|-|TRBV7-2|TRBD1
TGTGCCAGCAGCTTAGACAGGGGGCAGGGCTACACCTTC
CASSLDRGQGYTF
>TRBJ1-5|-|TRBV20-1|-
TGCAGTGCTAGGAGAGGTGATAGCAATCAGCCCCAGCATTTT
CSARRGDSNQPQHF
>TRBJ2-3|-|TRBV6-5|TRBD2
TGTGCCAGCAGTTACTCCGGAGCTACGGGGGGAGGCACAGATACGCAGTATTTT
CASSYSGATGGGTDTQYF
>TRBJ2-1|few|TRBV11-3|-
TGTGCCAGCAGCTTAGATGGGTTCTCCGGGGGCTCCTACAATGAGCAGTTCTTC
CASSLDGFSGGSYNEQFF
>TRBJ2-3|few|TRBV7-8|TRBD2
TGTGCCAGCAGCATCGGACTAGCGGGGAGCACAGATACGCAGTATTTT
CASSIGLAGSTDTQYF
>TRBJ2-7|many|TRBV11-2|-
TGTGCCAGCAGCTTAACGGGACCCGACGAGCAGTACTTC
CASSLTGPDEQYF
>TRBJ2-3|few|TRBV20-1|TRBD1
TGCAGTGCTCCCGACAGGGAAACTAGCACAGATACGCAGTATTTT
CSAPDRETSTDTQYF
>TRBJ2-1|few|TRBV2|-
TGTGCCAGCAGGACAGCAAGTTGGGAACCGGGGCAGTTCTTC
CASRTASWEPGQFF
>TRBJ1-4|many|TRBV18|-
TGTGCCAGCTCACCACGGGACACGTATGAAAAACTGTTTTTT
CASSPRDTYEKLFF
>TRBJ2-5|-|TRBV18|TRBD1
TGTGCCAGCTCATCGAGACAGGGCCAAGAGACCCAGTACTTC
CASSSRQGQETQYF
>TRBJ1-6|few|TRBV11-2|-
TGTGCCAGCAGCCGACAGGTGAATTCACCCCTCCACTTT
CASSRQVNSPLHF
>TRBJ1-1|few|TRBV3-1|TRBD1
TGTGCCAGCAGCCTTGACAGGGGAAGGAACACTGAAGCTTTCTTT
CASSLDRGRNTEAFF
>TRBJ2-1|few|TRBV20-1|TRBD2
TGCAGTGCTACAAATCCTAGCGGGGGGGAAATCAATGAGCAGTTCTTC
CSATNPSGGEINEQFF